The rows below give T cell receptor beta chains drawn from one sample of a study of CD8 T cells in Susac syndrome. TCRdb analysed the immunoSEQ multiplex PCR reads with MiXCR anew, one entry per CDR3 protein. The data contain some 120,000 distinct CDR3 sequences, just under 95% of them seen just once; the ten biggest clones take up more than 0.075%. The sequencing input was CD4+ T cells from PBMCs. The receptors were gathered from a human donor in good health. CDR3s include the opening cysteine and the closing phenylalanine or tryptophan. The D gene is left open where the match is weak. Expanded clones get a size class; other rows say once, few or many, or leave the size out.

d_call: TRBD1; v_call: TRBV23-1; clone_size: NA; j_call: TRBJ1-2; cdr3_aa: CASGPDREGYTF; cdr3_nt: TGCGCCAGCGGCCCCGACAGGGAAGGCTACACCTTC
d_call: TRBD2; v_call: TRBV7-9; clone_size: NA; j_call: TRBJ2-1; cdr3_aa: CASSITSGDNEQFF; cdr3_nt: TGTGCCAGCAGCATTACTAGCGGGGACAATGAGCAGTTCTTC
d_call: TRBD2; v_call: TRBV9; clone_size: NA; j_call: TRBJ2-1; cdr3_aa: CASSVAIAGDEQFF; cdr3_nt: TGTGCCAGCAGCGTAGCGATAGCGGGAGATGAGCAGTTCTTC
d_call: NA; v_call: TRBV19; clone_size: NA; j_call: TRBJ2-5; cdr3_aa: CAARAGETQYF; cdr3_nt: TGTGCCGCCAGGGCCGGGGAGACCCAGTACTTC
d_call: TRBD2; v_call: TRBV3-1; clone_size: NA; j_call: TRBJ2-5; cdr3_aa: CASSQRSSGRRVGLETQYF; cdr3_nt: TGTGCCAGCAGCCAAAGGTCTAGCGGGAGGAGGGTAGGGTTGGAGACCCAGTACTTC
d_call: NA; v_call: TRBV12-3/TRBV12-4; clone_size: NA; j_call: TRBJ1-2; cdr3_aa: CASTRWLNYGYTF; cdr3_nt: TGTGCCAGCACACGTTGGTTGAATTATGGCTACACCTTC
d_call: NA; v_call: TRBV2; clone_size: once; j_call: TRBJ1-5; cdr3_aa: CASRGSRGSNQPQHF; cdr3_nt: TGTGCCAGCAGGGGCTCGCGGGGTAGCAATCAGCCCCAGCATTTT
d_call: TRBD1; v_call: TRBV2; clone_size: NA; j_call: TRBJ2-1; cdr3_aa: CASSDRGWDRRDNEQFF; cdr3_nt: TGTGCCAGCAGCGACAGGGGCTGGGACAGGCGGGACAATGAGCAGTTCTTC
d_call: TRBD1; v_call: TRBV5-1; clone_size: NA; j_call: TRBJ2-2; cdr3_aa: CASGPGTGAYTGELFF; cdr3_nt: TGCGCCAGCGGACCCGGGACAGGGGCGTACACCGGGGAGCTGTTTTTT
d_call: NA; v_call: TRBV29-1; clone_size: NA; j_call: TRBJ2-3; cdr3_aa: CSVDPDATDTQYF; cdr3_nt: TGCAGCGTTGATCCGGACGCCACAGATACGCAGTATTTT
d_call: NA; v_call: TRBV20-1; clone_size: NA; j_call: TRBJ2-2; cdr3_aa: CSAVERGIGELFF; cdr3_nt: TGCAGTGCTGTCGAACGGGGAATCGGGGAGCTGTTTTTT
d_call: TRBD2; v_call: TRBV20-1; clone_size: once; j_call: TRBJ2-3; cdr3_aa: CSPRTRRSTQYF; cdr3_nt: TGCAGTCCCCGGACTAGGAGGAGTACGCAGTATTTT
d_call: NA; v_call: TRBV7-2; clone_size: NA; j_call: TRBJ1-3; cdr3_aa: CASSSQGPNSGNTIYF; cdr3_nt: TGTGCCAGCAGCTCCCAAGGGCCGAACTCTGGAAACACCATATATTTT
d_call: TRBD1; v_call: TRBV7-2; clone_size: NA; j_call: TRBJ2-7; cdr3_aa: CASSSQGVGEQYF; cdr3_nt: TGTGCCAGTTCTTCACAGGGGGTGGGCGAGCAGTACTTC
d_call: NA; v_call: TRBV4-1; clone_size: NA; j_call: TRBJ2-3; cdr3_aa: CAADSPTSTDTQYF; cdr3_nt: TGCGCCGCGGACAGCCCCACTAGCACAGATACGCAGTATTTT
d_call: NA; v_call: TRBV10-3; clone_size: NA; j_call: TRBJ1-4; cdr3_aa: CAISAQQTNEKLFF; cdr3_nt: TGTGCCATCAGTGCACAGCAAACTAATGAAAAACTGTTTTTT
d_call: NA; v_call: TRBV20-1; clone_size: NA; j_call: TRBJ2-3; cdr3_aa: CSARDRVRIRDTQYF; cdr3_nt: TGCAGTGCTAGAGATCGGGTCAGGATACGAGATACGCAGTATTTT
d_call: NA; v_call: TRBV7-9; clone_size: NA; j_call: TRBJ2-6; cdr3_aa: CASSLIRTLGANVLTF; cdr3_nt: TGTGCCAGCAGCTTAATACGTACGTTGGGGGCCAACGTCCTGACTTTC
d_call: NA; v_call: TRBV15; clone_size: NA; j_call: TRBJ2-7; cdr3_aa: CATSRGATPDEQYF; cdr3_nt: TGTGCCACCAGCAGAGGGGCCACCCCGGACGAGCAGTACTTC
d_call: TRBD2; v_call: TRBV12-3/TRBV12-4; clone_size: NA; j_call: TRBJ2-3; cdr3_aa: CASSLRTSGRQSADTQYF; cdr3_nt: TGTGCCAGCAGTTTACGGACTAGCGGGAGACAGTCCGCAGATACGCAGTATTTT
d_call: NA; v_call: TRBV4-3; clone_size: NA; j_call: TRBJ2-2; cdr3_aa: CASSQDHRTGELFF; cdr3_nt: TGCGCCAGCAGCCAAGACCACAGGACCGGGGAGCTGTTTTTT
d_call: TRBD1; v_call: TRBV6-6; clone_size: NA; j_call: TRBJ2-3; cdr3_aa: CASSYWTGGTDTQYF; cdr3_nt: TGTGCCAGCAGTTACTGGACAGGGGGCACAGATACGCAGTATTTT
d_call: TRBD1; v_call: TRBV5-4; clone_size: NA; j_call: TRBJ2-5; cdr3_aa: CASSSRDRGWGQETQYF; cdr3_nt: TGTGCCAGCAGCTCCCGGGACAGGGGATGGGGCCAAGAGACCCAGTACTTC
d_call: TRBD2; v_call: TRBV18; clone_size: NA; j_call: TRBJ2-1; cdr3_aa: CASSPHGLAGGGNEQFF; cdr3_nt: TGTGCCAGCTCACCACACGGACTAGCGGGAGGGGGGAATGAGCAGTTCTTC
d_call: NA; v_call: TRBV12-3/TRBV12-4; clone_size: NA; j_call: TRBJ1-2; cdr3_aa: CASSFSGSGYTF; cdr3_nt: TGTGCCAGCAGTTTTTCCGGGTCGGGCTACACCTTC
d_call: NA; v_call: TRBV5-1; clone_size: NA; j_call: TRBJ2-3; cdr3_aa: CASSSLREDTQYF; cdr3_nt: TGCGCCAGCAGCTCCCTTAGGGAAGATACGCAGTATTTT
d_call: NA; v_call: TRBV20-1; clone_size: NA; j_call: TRBJ1-4; cdr3_aa: CSARGLRAGREKLFF; cdr3_nt: TGCAGTGCTAGAGGTTTAAGAGCGGGACGAGAAAAACTGTTTTTT
d_call: NA; v_call: TRBV14; clone_size: once; j_call: TRBJ1-4; cdr3_aa: CASSQGYLGRRNEKLFF; cdr3_nt: TGTGCCAGCAGCCAAGGGTACCTGGGACGGCGGAATGAAAAACTGTTTTTT
d_call: NA; v_call: TRBV3-1; clone_size: NA; j_call: TRBJ1-1; cdr3_aa: CASSTSGRATEAFF; cdr3_nt: TGTGCCAGCAGCACTTCTGGGAGGGCAACTGAAGCTTTCTTT
d_call: NA; v_call: TRBV5-6; clone_size: NA; j_call: TRBJ2-7; cdr3_aa: CASSLISEQYF; cdr3_nt: TGTGCCAGCAGCCTGATAAGCGAGCAGTACTTC
d_call: NA; v_call: TRBV7-2; clone_size: NA; j_call: TRBJ1-2; cdr3_aa: CASSLGRSNYGYTF; cdr3_nt: TGTGCCAGCAGCTTAGGCAGATCTAACTATGGCTACACCTTC
d_call: NA; v_call: TRBV5-1; clone_size: NA; j_call: TRBJ1-1; cdr3_aa: CASSMGVATEAFF; cdr3_nt: TGCGCCAGCAGCATGGGAGTAGCCACTGAAGCTTTCTTT
d_call: TRBD1; v_call: TRBV7-9; clone_size: NA; j_call: TRBJ1-4; cdr3_aa: CASSFGQGEKLFF; cdr3_nt: TGTGCCAGCAGCTTTGGACAGGGGGAAAAACTGTTTTTT
d_call: NA; v_call: TRBV20-1; clone_size: NA; j_call: TRBJ1-2; cdr3_aa: CSRRAQDGYTF; cdr3_nt: TGCAGTCGGCGGGCGCAGGATGGCTACACCTTC
d_call: TRBD1; v_call: TRBV2; clone_size: NA; j_call: TRBJ1-1; cdr3_aa: CASSEQGANTEAFF; cdr3_nt: TGTGCCAGCAGTGAACAGGGGGCGAACACTGAAGCTTTCTTT
d_call: NA; v_call: TRBV7-7; clone_size: NA; j_call: TRBJ2-2; cdr3_aa: CASVGVIPGELFF; cdr3_nt: TGTGCTAGCGTCGGGGTTATTCCCGGGGAGCTGTTTTTT
d_call: TRBD1; v_call: TRBV28; clone_size: NA; j_call: TRBJ2-2; cdr3_aa: CASSPLMAPDRVSGELFF; cdr3_nt: TGTGCCAGCAGTCCACTTATGGCCCCGGACAGGGTATCCGGGGAGCTGTTTTTT
d_call: TRBD1; v_call: TRBV18; clone_size: NA; j_call: TRBJ1-2; cdr3_aa: CASSPVGQGDYGYTF; cdr3_nt: TGTGCCAGCTCACCAGTGGGACAGGGGGACTATGGCTACACCTTC
d_call: NA; v_call: TRBV23-1; clone_size: NA; j_call: TRBJ2-7; cdr3_aa: CASSQSDASGPGSYEQYF; cdr3_nt: TGCGCCAGCAGTCAATCGGACGCTTCGGGACCCGGCTCCTACGAGCAGTACTTC
d_call: NA; v_call: TRBV7-2; clone_size: NA; j_call: TRBJ1-1; cdr3_aa: CASSSLGSPRNTEAFF; cdr3_nt: TGTGCCAGCAGCTCCCTTGGATCGCCGAGGAACACTGAAGCTTTCTTT
d_call: NA; v_call: TRBV20-1; clone_size: NA; j_call: TRBJ2-1; cdr3_aa: CSSRGGYNEQFF; cdr3_nt: TGCAGTTCGCGCGGAGGGTACAATGAGCAGTTCTTC
d_call: NA; v_call: TRBV14; clone_size: once; j_call: TRBJ1-3; cdr3_aa: CASSHRDTLSWGNTIYF; cdr3_nt: TGTGCCAGCAGCCACCGGGACACACTTTCATGGGGAAACACCATATATTTT
d_call: NA; v_call: TRBV15; clone_size: NA; j_call: TRBJ2-5; cdr3_aa: CATKGDSRTQETQYF; cdr3_nt: TGTGCCACCAAAGGAGACTCCCGAACCCAAGAGACCCAGTACTTC
d_call: TRBD1; v_call: TRBV6-1; clone_size: NA; j_call: TRBJ2-5; cdr3_aa: CASSGDRGQTQYF; cdr3_nt: TGTGCCAGCAGTGGAGACAGGGGTCAGACCCAGTACTTC
d_call: NA; v_call: TRBV3-1; clone_size: NA; j_call: TRBJ2-5; cdr3_aa: CASISSRPQETQYF; cdr3_nt: TGTGCCAGCATCTCATCCCGACCCCAAGAGACCCAGTACTTC
d_call: NA; v_call: TRBV19; clone_size: NA; j_call: TRBJ1-5; cdr3_aa: CASSIIGYSNQPQHF; cdr3_nt: TGTGCCAGTAGTATAATTGGGTATAGCAATCAGCCCCAGCATTTT
d_call: TRBD2; v_call: TRBV19; clone_size: NA; j_call: TRBJ2-2; cdr3_aa: CASSIDLAGVSGELFF; cdr3_nt: TGTGCCAGTAGTATAGATTTAGCGGGAGTGTCCGGGGAGCTGTTTTTT
d_call: NA; v_call: TRBV6-2/TRBV6-3; clone_size: NA; j_call: TRBJ1-1; cdr3_aa: CASSTKDTEAFF; cdr3_nt: TGTGCCAGCTCAACTAAGGACACTGAAGCTTTCTTT
d_call: NA; v_call: TRBV28; clone_size: NA; j_call: TRBJ2-7; cdr3_aa: CASSITARRYF; cdr3_nt: TGTGCCAGCAGTATAACCGCGAGGAGGTACTTC
d_call: TRBD2; v_call: TRBV20-1; clone_size: NA; j_call: TRBJ2-5; cdr3_aa: CSASPVLAAQETQYF; cdr3_nt: TGCAGTGCTAGTCCGGTACTAGCGGCCCAAGAGACCCAGTACTTC
d_call: NA; v_call: TRBV30; clone_size: NA; j_call: TRBJ2-2; cdr3_aa: CAWSVRDNGELFF; cdr3_nt: TGTGCCTGGAGTGTCCGGGATAACGGGGAGCTGTTTTTT
d_call: TRBD1; v_call: TRBV20-1; clone_size: NA; j_call: TRBJ1-2; cdr3_aa: CSARTSGQGFFYGYTF; cdr3_nt: TGCAGTGCTAGAACTTCGGGACAGGGTTTTTTCTATGGCTACACCTTC
d_call: NA; v_call: TRBV6-2/TRBV6-3; clone_size: NA; j_call: TRBJ1-5; cdr3_aa: CASSYSGSRANQPQHF; cdr3_nt: TGTGCCAGCAGTTACTCAGGTTCCAGGGCCAATCAGCCCCAGCATTTT
d_call: NA; v_call: TRBV30; clone_size: NA; j_call: TRBJ1-1; cdr3_aa: CAWSGAGRTVNTEAFF; cdr3_nt: TGTGCCTGGAGTGGGGCAGGGAGGACCGTCAACACTGAAGCTTTCTTT
d_call: NA; v_call: TRBV5-4; clone_size: NA; j_call: TRBJ2-7; cdr3_aa: CASSLSPRGLSYEQYF; cdr3_nt: TGTGCCAGCAGCTTGTCTCCCAGGGGACTCTCCTACGAGCAGTACTTC
d_call: NA; v_call: TRBV12-3/TRBV12-4; clone_size: NA; j_call: TRBJ2-5; cdr3_aa: CASSLLVGLGETQYF; cdr3_nt: TGTGCCAGCAGTTTACTGGTGGGCCTCGGGGAGACCCAGTACTTC
d_call: NA; v_call: TRBV20-1; clone_size: NA; j_call: TRBJ1-1; cdr3_aa: CSARIGPGMNTEAFF; cdr3_nt: TGCAGTGCTAGGATTGGGCCTGGGATGAACACTGAAGCTTTCTTT
d_call: TRBD2; v_call: TRBV20-1; clone_size: NA; j_call: TRBJ2-3; cdr3_aa: CSARRPELADTDTQYF; cdr3_nt: TGCAGTGCTAGACGGCCAGAACTAGCGGACACAGATACGCAGTATTTT
d_call: TRBD2; v_call: TRBV4-3; clone_size: NA; j_call: TRBJ2-1; cdr3_aa: CASSPREALYNEQFF; cdr3_nt: TGCGCCAGCAGCCCTCGGGAGGCCCTTTACAATGAGCAGTTCTTC